This TCR beta chain was captured by sequencing in a study of neurological immune-mediated disorders. Synthesis of cDNA was accomplished via 5'RACE employing 10-nucleotide random UMIs. Each CDR3 protein gets one entry after TCRdb re-called the 5' RACE reads with MiXCR. The sample holds fewer than 40,000 distinct CDR3 sequences, around an eighth seen once. Described time point: longitudinal time-point 2. Germline V gene lookup returns CDR1 MNHEY and CDR2 SVGEGT. CDR3 size: 16 residues. The V end lost 0 bases, the J end lost 7 bases, and 16 bases lay between the germline ends. This clonotype was recorded many times.

Sequencing input: PBMCs. The clonotype originates from a woman aged 40 to 50 in good health. This chain joins TRBV6-2 or TRBV6-3 and TRBJ2-1; no clear D gene. In nucleotides, the CDR3 is TGTGCCAGCAGTTACTCGGGCGGTCTCAGTTTTAATGAGCAGTTCTTC. Encoded protein: CASSYSGGLSFNEQFF.